These 3 T cell receptor beta chains share one sample of origin, sequenced in a study of cytomegalovirus exposure and HLA in healthy donors (dated 2017 in TCRdb). Libraries were built with the immunoSEQ multiplex PCR assay. The multiplex PCR relied on a mix of 60 forward primers for TCR Vbeta segments and 13 reverse primers for TCR Jbeta segments. As stored in TCRdb, this immuneACCESS dataset retains in-frame rearrangements with V and J assigned. A fraction of the clones does not appear; measured against another copy, unresolved V genes explain less than half of the discrepancy, and the remainder lacks a known reason. This sample gives about 90,000 clones in total; approximately 78% of them show up just once. 4.6% of the sample comes from the top ten. The sequencing sample was made of PBMCs. The receptors originated from a woman aged 40 to 50 in good health and CMV-seropositive.

V and J are TRBV2 and TRBJ1-2; a weak D match, TRBD1 (5 bases). V shed 5 bases and J shed 4 bases, with 17 bases lying between them. CDR1 and CDR2 from the germline V gene are SNHLY and FYNNEI. This CDR3 spans 15 amino acids. Here the CDR3 DNA reads TGTGCCAGCAGTAAAGGGGCAGCCGCCAGCTATGGCTACACCTTC. Amino acids: CASSKGAAASYGYTF.

V gene TRBV25-1 combines with J gene TRBJ2-5; weak D call: TRBD2 (6 bases). The germline V gene encodes CDR1 MGHDK and CDR2 SYGVNS. Trimming removed 5 bases at V and 4 bases at J, with 20 bases between. CDR3 size: 16 residues. The CDR3 DNA follows: TGTGCCAGCAGTCCTCTCTGGGGGAAGACTAGAGAGACCCAGTACTTC. It translates to CASSPLWGKTRETQYF.

This clone was found a few times. The rearrangement links TRBV15 to TRBJ2-7, with 8 positions matching TRBD2. CDR3 size: 16 residues. Looked up from germline, CDR1 is LNHNV and CDR2 is YYDKDF (reference sequence). V lost 0 bases, J lost 6 bases, and 10 bases stayed unmatched. CDR3 sequence reads: CATSRDRGSGSTEQYF. DNA of the CDR3: TGTGCCACCAGCAGAGATCGAGGAAGCGGGAGTACCGAGCAGTACTTC.